The 6 T cell receptor beta chains below were found in one sample sequenced in a study of cytomegalovirus exposure and HLA in healthy donors. Sequencing used immunoSEQ multiplex PCR; TCRdb keeps in-frame clones, though not all of them. The profile shows more than 250,000 clones, roughly 90% of them singletons. Sequencing used PBMCs. The source of these receptors is a woman aged 18 to 35 in good health and CMV-seronegative.

This clone is a singleton in its sample. V and J are TRBV7-2 and TRBJ2-5; D may be TRBD1 (6 bases). The CDR3 sequence is 14 residues long. Trimming took off 5 bases at V and 5 bases at J, with 15 bases between the two ends. Germline loops: CDR1 SGHTA, CDR2 FQGNSA. The DNA for the CDR3 is TGTGCCAGCAGCGCACAGGGTCCGAGGGAGACCCAGTACTTC. Translation: CASSAQGPRETQYF.

The chain couples TRBV10-3 to TRBJ1-2; TRBD1 agrees at 9 bases. V shed 8 bases, J shed 6 bases, and the junction held 7 bases outside the gene matches. CDR3 size: 13 residues. CDR1 is ENHRY and CDR2 is SYGVKD in the germline V gene. CDR3 sequence reads: CAIDGQGQNGYTF. DNA of the CDR3: TGTGCCATCGACGGACAGGGGCAGAATGGCTACACCTTC.

V gene TRBV18 combines with J gene TRBJ1-1; a possible D gene is TRBD1 (5 bases). Between the trimmed V and J ends, which lost 3 bases and 8 bases, there was a span of 19 bases. The CDR3 extends over 15 amino acids. Germline CDR1 is KGHSH and CDR2 is LQKENI. Here the CDR3 reads CASSPPGEDRGEAFF. The CDR3 DNA sequence: TGTGCCAGCTCACCTCCGGGGGAGGATAGGGGCGAAGCTTTCTTT. Full variable domain (missing parts from reference TRBV18 and TRBJ1-1): NAGVMQNPRHLVRRRGQEARLRCSPMKGHSHVYWYRQLPEEGLKFMVYLQKENIIDESGMPKERFSAEFPKEGPSILRIQQVVRGDSAAYFCASSPPGEDRGEAFFGQGTRLTVV.

V usage is TRBV28 and J usage is TRBJ1-1, with unresolved D. Trimming shortened V by 7 bases and J by 3 bases, and 6 bases separated the two germline ends. Germline V gene data show CDR1 as MDHEN and CDR2 as SYDVKM. CDR3 length equals 11 residues. CDR3 region: CASMADTEAFF. In DNA form, the CDR3 reads TGTGCCAGCATGGCGGACACTGAAGCTTTCTTT.

The chain is built from TRBV18 and TRBJ2-3; unclear D gene. The CDR3 has 14 amino acids. V dropped 7 bases and J dropped 0 bases, with 11 bases sitting between them. Germline V gene sequence: CDR1 KGHSH, CDR2 LQKENI. CDR3 sequence reads: CASLPTRSTDTQYF. The CDR3 region has the DNA TGTGCCAGCTTACCCACGCGGAGCACAGATACGCAGTATTTT.

The chain uses TRBV5-4 and TRBJ2-7, with 11 bases identical to TRBD2. The junction had 10 bases not matched to a gene; V was cut back by 3 bases and J by 5 bases. Germline V lookup: CDR1 SGHNT, CDR2 YYREEE (reference sequence). This CDR3 spans 16 amino acids. The DNA for the CDR3 is TGTGCCAGCAGCTCCCGTAGCGGGAGGGCCCTCGACGAGCAGTACTTC. Encoded protein: CASSSRSGRALDEQYF.